The entry that follows covers one T cell receptor (beta chain) sequence. Other DNA sequences of this sample code for an identical CDR3. This entry is derived from a study of T cell responses to AZD1222 COVID-19 vaccine. Some clones are missing from TCRdb's copy, which holds only in-frame ones; the method was immunoSEQ multiplex PCR. The sample lists 150,000 or so clones, 80% to 95% occurring once. Per germline, CDR1 SGDLS and CDR2 YYNGEE. V shed 0 bases and J 0 bases; nucleotides not matched to a gene: 3. The CDR3 is 15 amino acids. This chain joins TRBV9 and TRBJ2-7; 7 bases line up with TRBD2. The sequencing here drew on peripheral blood, taken 28 days after the second AZD1222 dose. This clonotype originated in an adult who received the AZD1222 COVID-19 vaccine. The CDR3 reads CASSVGSGGSYEQYF. CDR3 in DNA: TGTGCCAGCAGCGTAGGGTCGGGGGGCTCCTACGAGCAGTACTTC.